This entry features one T cell receptor (beta chain) sequence. This sample is drawn from a study of blood T cell repertoires in COVID-19. Looking at the study overall: PBMCs, B-cell-depleted T cells, or T cells provided the cDNA or gDNA that made up the material.

The CDR3 spans 19 residues. Unmatched junction bases numbered 21, after V lost 11 bases and J lost 3 bases. CDR1 MDHEN and CDR2 SYDVKM come from the germline V gene. Clinical history reported by participants formed the basis on which cohorts were assigned. The repertoire was sequenced with immunoSEQ multiplex PCR; TCRdb's copy has only in-frame clones and lacks some. This sample has around 470,000 clones, with about 90% found just once. The origin of this receptor is a man younger than 35 who had recovered from COVID-19. The sample comprised PBMCs or T cells enriched from blood (not recorded which). This sequence joins TRBV28 and TRBJ2-1, with 11 bases aligning to TRBD2. The CDR3 region is CASEGIGLAGGPLYNEQFF. DNA of the CDR3: TGTGCCTCCGAGGGTATTGGGCTAGCGGGAGGCCCCCTCTACAATGAGCAGTTCTTC.